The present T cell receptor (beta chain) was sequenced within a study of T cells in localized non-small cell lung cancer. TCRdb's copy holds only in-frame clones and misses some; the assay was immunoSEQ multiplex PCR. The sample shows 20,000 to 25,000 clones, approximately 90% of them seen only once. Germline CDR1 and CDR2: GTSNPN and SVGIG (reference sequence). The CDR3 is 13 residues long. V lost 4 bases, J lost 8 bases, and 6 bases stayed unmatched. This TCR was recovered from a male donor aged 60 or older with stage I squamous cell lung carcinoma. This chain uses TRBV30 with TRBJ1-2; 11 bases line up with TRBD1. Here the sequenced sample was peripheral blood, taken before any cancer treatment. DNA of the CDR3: TGTGCCTGGAACCGGGACAGGGGGGTAGGCTACACCTTC. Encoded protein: CAWNRDRGVGYTF. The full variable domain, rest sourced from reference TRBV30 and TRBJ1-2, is SQTIHQWPATLVQPVGSPLSLECTVEGTSNPNLYWYRQAAGRGLQLLFYSVGIGQISSEVPQNLSASRPQDRQFILSSKKLLLSDSGFYLCAWNRDRGVGYTFGSGTRLTVV.